This T cell receptor (beta chain) came from a study of beta chain features in type 1 diabetes. Study-level results: Among patients with Type 1 diabetes, TCRB CDR3s were moderately but significantly shorter in every one of the four CD4+ subsets.

The investigators reverse transcribed all of the isolated RNA, so they sequenced expressed TCRB transcripts. Data came from immunoSEQ multiplex PCR; TCRdb stores just in-frame clones and leaves some out. The data contain 500,000 to 850,000 clones, about 14% of them singletons. The CDR3 extends over 15 amino acids. V was pared by 4 bases and J by 1 base, with 7 bases of the junction left unmatched. Germline-derived CDR1 and CDR2 are SQVTM and ANQGSEA. This clone occurred a few times. Its target is not known. Sequenced sample: naive CD4+ T cells from blood. This chain links TRBV29-1 with TRBJ2-4, with 7 positions matching TRBD1. The sequence came from a man aged 18-30 years with type 1 diabetes. CDR3 bases: TGCAGCGTTGTTTTAGGGGGCTCCGCCAAAAACATTCAGTACTTC. The encoded protein is CSVVLGGSAKNIQYF.